This note documents a single T cell receptor beta chain sequence. The antigen this receptor binds is unknown. The sample holds no much larger clone one base away, and base qualities are not on file. Library method: the immunoSEQ multiplex PCR assay. The multiplex PCR relied on a mix of 60 forward primers for TCR Vbeta segments and 13 reverse primers for TCR Jbeta segments. The CDR3 region of rearranged TCR beta genes was amplified from genomic DNA by a multiplex PCR assay. The amplified TCR beta libraries were sequenced on the Illumina HiSeq System as 87-base-pair reads. The original pipeline was this. A later analysis tallied 75 million to 85 million unique TCR beta chains across the 666 repertoires, and about 12 million of those chains were shared by two or more donors. Raw reads were error-corrected and collapsed into unique sequences with a nearest-neighbor algorithm that merged closely related sequences to remove PCR and sequencing errors. CDR3 sequences were aligned to IMGT reference sequences to assign V, D and J gene segments. Each retained sequence needed at least a six-nucleotide match to both a V gene segment and a J gene segment. Rearrangements were called productive when the CDR3 lacked stop codons and stayed in frame with V and J; all others were non-productive. Following IMGT convention, CDR3 was defined as the stretch from the second conserved V-encoded cysteine up to the conserved J-encoded phenylalanine. The earlier analysis of about 590 of the donors excluded sequences that lacked an unambiguous match to a single V gene segment. In an earlier analysis of around 590 of the donors, a V segment was called functional when productive rearrangements were above 56.7%, and segregating when the standard deviation between donors exceeded 5%. A statistical classification framework was built for diagnosing cytomegalovirus status from the catalog of TCR beta chain sequences. A later analysis assigned V and J genes by comparing TCR nucleotide sequences with IMGT/GENE-DB human TR gene sequences. In a later analysis, CDR3 sequences and most-parsimonious VDJ recombination scenarios were assigned using the TCRdist pipeline. In a later analysis, each TCR beta chain was defined by its CDR3 amino acid sequence together with its V-gene family, and reads without a unique V-gene family were excluded. A later analysis removed over 500 highly shared, low-generation-probability nucleotide sequences to deal with suspected cross-contamination and a sequencing artifact. In a later analysis, a clonal expansion index was calculated for each public chain from normalized within-repertoire ranks of inferred template counts. In a later analysis, generation probabilities were computed with a VDJ recombination model fitted to out-of-frame rearrangements, and the resulting probabilities were checked against IGoR. A later analysis scored TCR-TCR, TCR-HLA and TCR-CMV co-occurrence with hypergeometric tests, applying a repertoire-size bias correction to TCR pairs. False discovery rates were estimated in a later analysis by permuting HLA or CMV assignments 20 times. In a later analysis, co-occurring TCRs were grouped using DBSCAN, with TCRdist sequence similarity added in when clustering inside HLA-allele-positive subsets. Repertoires with fewer than 30,000 or more than 120,000 public chains were left out of co-occurrence clustering, as were several repertoires with anomalous nucleotide sharing. TCRdb holds this immuneACCESS table with in-frame rearrangements only. Some clones are missing; in checked studies, unresolved V genes explain under half, and the rest has no known cause. That table furnishes V, J and clone size, whereas the DNA furnished D and trimming. This sample comprises about 160,000 clones, 80% to 90% of them detected only once. Of the sample, approximately 13% falls within the top ten clones.

The CDR3 sequence holds 16 residues, the cysteine and phenylalanine included. Just the 48-base CDR3 DNA is kept, in frame starting at base 1. CDR1 and CDR2 were assigned from the germline V gene as SGHTA and FQGNSA. V is cut back by 5 bases and J by 6 bases, with 15 bases in the junction unmatched. This entry belongs to a study of cytomegalovirus exposure and HLA in healthy donors (dated by TCRdb to the late 2010s). In terms of the full investigation: In an earlier analysis of under 750 of the donors, roughly 300 Gb of sequence data and about 110 million unique TCR beta sequences from about 179 million T cells were reported. Roughly 5 DR-DQ haplotypes were handled as single units for association and clustering, since linkage in the cohort was strong. To predict cytomegalovirus infection status, the study brought together high-throughput TCR immunosequencing, statistical association of individual TCRs with disease status, and machine learning. Typing coverage varied by locus: about 629-640 donors for A, B, C, DRB1 and DQB1; 500 to 550 for DQA1; more than 600 for DPA1; 450 to 480 for DPB1. An earlier analysis of several hundred of the donors applied high-throughput TCR beta sequencing to assess whether each TCR beta V gene segment acted as functional or pseudogenic. Of the roughly 410 genotyped donors, 65% to 90% were placed in the genetic ancestry cluster associated with self-reported Caucasian donors. HLA typing included class I and class II loci at four-digit resolution. A later genetic analysis used genome-wide SNP genotypes for about 55% of the 666 donors, treating that subset as a discovery cohort. A separate validation cohort of roughly 120 different subjects was used in addition to the 666-subject first cohort. The aim of the study was to test whether cataloging public T cell receptors could identify signatures of past pathogen exposure. The T cell repertoires of some 670 subjects were profiled by immunosequencing and related to cytomegalovirus serostatus. Alongside the repertoire data, information on donor age, sex, ethnicity and CMV serostatus was compiled. Among 300 to 500 genotyped donors of the cohort, an average of roughly 230,000 unique TCR beta nucleotide sequences was sequenced per donor, of which about 20% were non-productive. Rather than drawing on any new phenotypic data, the later analysis identified candidate immune exposures from TCR beta sequences and the way those sequences occurred across donors. A later analysis re-analyzed previously published TCR beta repertoires from roughly 600 donors and added high-resolution HLA genotyping to study TCR occurrence patterns. Approximately 310 gigabases of sequencing data and roughly 90 million unique TCR sequences were included in an early release covering 550 to 800 HLA-typed donors. Every repertoire in the discovery cohort had been generated on one and the same sequencing platform.

In total, approximately 690 healthy bone marrow donors made up the cohort. At the time of sampling, all cohort members were nominally healthy, though unrecorded immune exposures were likely present. The donor was CMV seronegative and belonged to the group of 380 or so seronegative cohort members. Each donor provided a peripheral blood sample, and peripheral blood mononuclear cells were used for TCR beta sequencing. The Qiagen DNeasy Blood Extraction Kit was used to extract genomic DNA from the blood cell samples. Results the study describes overall, beyond this receptor: When HLA alleles, especially DR and DQ, strongly co-occurred, TCR associations were difficult to assign to individual alleles. The study listed 164 TCR beta chains as associated with cytomegalovirus. In a later analysis, 16,951 TCR beta sequences were associated with specific HLA alleles at a false discovery rate of 0.05. While some public TCRs were present in many individuals, most TCR sequences turned up only very rarely across donors. The presence/absence analyses assumed that sequencing depth was roughly uniform across donors, and that assumption may not be true. CMV serostatus was the only immune exposure information available for the cohort. According to a later analysis, parvovirus B19, influenza, CMV and Epstein-Barr virus appeared linked to several top co-occurrence clusters. A further reported finding was that TCR beta sequences accurately predicted the HLA-A and HLA-B alleles for most subjects in the first cohort. Linkage disequilibrium might explain the correlated functional status among segregating V segments, but an unknown experimental factor could not be ruled out. In an earlier analysis of roughly 500 of the donors, most TCR beta V segments appeared in productive rearrangements about 90% or about 30% of the time, broadly matching IMGT annotations. Some IMGT-functional V segments, including TRBV6-2 and TRBV6-3, could not be distinguished by the 87-base-pair reads and were therefore excluded. In a later analysis, HLA-associated TCR beta chains showed more clonal expansion and lower generation probabilities than non-associated chains that were equally common. Because HLA typing was missing for some donors at each locus, association tests included only the typed subset. In a later genetic analysis, fewer N-insertions in productive TCRs were reported among donors in an Asian-associated ancestry cluster than the approximately 710-donor mean. According to the authors, the approach could potentially be generalized to other disease states and immunological phenotypes. Cytomegalovirus status was reported to be diagnosed by the classifier with high specificity and sensitivity in both the original and validation cohorts. An association between a missense DCLRE1C variant and V-gene and J-gene trimming of TCR beta chains was found in a later genetic analysis and replicated in an independent cohort. According to a later analysis, most CMV-associated TCR beta chains appeared to be HLA-restricted, and the HLA associations seemed to be driven largely by CMV exposure. According to a later analysis, TCR association rates differed among HLA loci, with DRB1 alleles showing the most associated TCRs and HLA-C alleles showing the fewest. Because counts were too low, under 20 rarely observed V segments, including chromosome 9 orphons, were left out of the earlier analysis of some 640 of the donors. A cluster of highly shared sequence variants was judged likely to be a technical artifact of the sequencing pipeline. Only TCR beta chains were sequenced in this cohort, and the absence of alpha or paired-chain data limited detectable features. In vitro tests confirmed that three of the cytomegalovirus-associated TCR beta chains recognize cytomegalovirus antigens.

The sequenced sample was PBMCs. This TCR was sampled from a woman in her fifties or sixties in good health and CMV-seronegative. This sequence uses TRBV7-2 and TRBJ2-7, with 8 junctional bases fitting TRBD2. The CDR3 region reads CASSQQTSAGPREQYF. The sequenced DNA is TGTGCCAGCAGCCAACAGACTAGCGCGGGCCCGCGCGAGCAGTACTTC.